Here is one T cell receptor beta chain with its context. The antigen is unknown. The CDR3 covers 14 residues. Germline-derived CDR1 and CDR2 are MDHEN and SYDVKM. Between the trimmed V and J ends, which lost 6 bases and 6 bases, there was a span of 17 bases. Using immunoSEQ multiplex PCR, the repertoire was profiled, and TCRdb retains in-frame clones only, with some absent. The sample yields about 750,000 clones, roughly 92% seen once. Naive CD8 cells lacked CD45RO and underwent positive selection for CCR7, leaving out terminally differentiated effector memory CD45RA+ cells. This entry is derived from a study of shared clonotypes between healthy human individuals. The study, taken as a whole, reports: Rarefaction showed sorted-subset sequencing was incomplete despite large depth. Deeper or shallower sequencing was expected to change how clonotypes are shared among donors.

This clonotype was sampled from a man aged 30-40 years in good health. The specimen was naive CD8+ T cells sorted from blood. The rearrangement uses TRBV28 and TRBJ1-1, with a tentative D call TRBD1 (6 bases). CDR3 region: CASSPDRWMAEAFF. Here the CDR3 DNA reads TGTGCCAGCAGCCCCGACAGGTGGATGGCTGAAGCTTTCTTT.